This paragraph reports one T cell receptor beta chain. Antigen: not known. In building TCR beta libraries, iRepertoire HTBI primers were used together with Arm-PCR of CDR3 regions. From the multiplex PCR reads, TCRdb called clonotypes with MiXCR, one entry per CDR3 protein. The sample yields a few hundred thousand distinct CDR3 sequences, 20% to 25% seen once. The sample belongs to a study of regulatory T cells in long-lasting Graves disease. Study results and caveats: Persistent disease was characterized by preferential usage of TRBV28, TRBJ1-2 and TRBJ2-5.

Time point here: persistent/refractory GD, antithyroid drugs over 5 years with positive TRAb. The TCR library was made from RNA that had been extracted from PBMCs in TRIzol. Trimming shortened V by 3 bases and J by 8 bases, and 7 bases separated the two germline ends. This CDR3 spans 12 amino acids. Germline loops: CDR1 SGHAT, CDR2 FQNNGV. This sequence originates from a female donor with Graves disease. The V call is TRBV11-2, the J call TRBJ2-2, with D unresolved. The material sequenced was peripheral blood mononuclear cells (PBMCs), taken when the disease was refractory, from a patient treated with antithyroid drugs. The CDR3 loop is CASSFDRGELFF. In DNA, the CDR3 is TGTGCCAGCAGCTTTGATCGGGGGGAGCTGTTTTTT.